The 9 T cell receptor beta chains in this list originate from one sample, sequenced in a study of CD8 T cells in Susac syndrome. The RNA, roughly 0.45 to 1 ug, was put through reverse transcription using random hexamers. Using its own MiXCR run on the immunoSEQ multiplex PCR reads, TCRdb lists one record per CDR3 protein. This table holds some 150,000 distinct CDR3 sequences, approximately 94% found once. The sequencing sample was made of CD8+ T cells from PBMCs. These receptors came from a human donor with multiple sclerosis.

The chain has TRBV27 and TRBJ2-2; D is uncertain. The V end lost 5 bases, the J end lost 4 bases, and 8 bases lay between the germline ends. CDR1 and CDR2 from the germline V gene are MNHEY and SMNVEV (reference sequence). This CDR3 region has 13 residues. The CDR3 sequence is CASSVSFTGELFF. The CDR3 region has the DNA TGTGCCAGCAGTGTGAGTTTCACCGGGGAGCTGTTTTTT.

The chain joins TRBV5-1 to TRBJ2-1, with 7 bases that match TRBD2. Germline V CDR1 and CDR2: SGHRS, YFSETQ. V was clipped by 1 base and J by 1 base; unmatched bases: 2. This CDR3 spans 15 amino acids. As DNA, the CDR3 is TGCGCCAGCAGCTTGAAGCGGGGTTCCTACAATGAGCAGTTCTTC. Its translation is CASSLKRGSYNEQFF.

V usage is TRBV2 and J usage is TRBJ1-1; the D gene is possibly TRBD1 (6 bases). The CDR3 covers 10 residues. CDR1 and CDR2 (germline): SNHLY, FYNNEI. The CDR3 sequence: CAVQGTEAFF. The CDR3 DNA sequence: TGTGCAGTCCAGGGGACTGAAGCTTTCTTT.

This rearrangement joins TRBV20-1 to TRBJ2-7; D is unclear. Trimming pared 0 bases from V and 0 bases from J, leaving 12 bases between. The CDR3 length is 15 residues. CDR1 is DFQATT and CDR2 is SNEGSKA in the germline V gene (reference sequence). The DNA of the CDR3 is TGCAGTGCTAGAGATACATTCGGAAGCTCCTACGAGCAGTACTTC. Its translation: CSARDTFGSSYEQYF.

V usage is TRBV4-3 and J usage is TRBJ1-1; D unresolved. Looked up from germline, CDR1 is LGHNA and CDR2 is YSLEER. Deletions cut 0 bases from V and 8 bases from J, with 10 bases between. The CDR3 has 13 residues. CDR3: CASSQDRTGEAFF. Written as DNA, the CDR3 is TGCGCCAGCAGCCAAGATCGAACCGGGGAAGCTTTCTTT.

The chain is built from TRBV28 and TRBJ2-3; 7 nucleotides match TRBD1. J gave up 0 bases and V 6 bases, and 6 bases lay outside the gene matches. CDR3 length: 15 amino acids. CDR1 is MDHEN, CDR2 SYDVKM, per germline. This CDR3 reads CASRDTGDSTDTQYF. The CDR3 DNA reads TGTGCCAGCAGGGACACAGGGGATAGCACAGATACGCAGTATTTT.

The chain recombines TRBV30 with TRBJ1-2, with 9 bases fitting TRBD1. V gave up 5 bases and J gave up 4 bases; unmatched junction bases: 11. Germline CDR1 GTSNPN, CDR2 SVGIG (reference sequence). The CDR3 consists of 15 residues. The DNA for the CDR3 is TGTGCCTGGGAAGAAGGGACAGGGCGCCCCTATGGCTACACCTTC. It encodes CAWEEGTGRPYGYTF.

This clonotype turned up a few times. V gene TRBV12-3 or TRBV12-4 combines with J gene TRBJ1-2; D unclear. This CDR3 comprises 11 residues. Trimming took 4 bases from V and 4 from J, leaving 4 bases between them. The CDR3 is CASSYLYGYTF. The CDR3 region has the DNA TGTGCCAGCAGTTATCTCTATGGCTACACCTTC.

The table lists this clonotype with a count of one. The chain couples TRBV7-6 to TRBJ2-1; TRBD1 is a possible D gene (5 bases). The CDR3 length is 13 residues. Germline lookup yields CDR1 SGHVS and CDR2 FNYEAQ. The ends were cut back, 5 bases at V and 9 bases at J, with 14 bases in the middle. CDR3 nucleotides: TGTGCCAGCAGCGGGCAGTGGCAGGGTGAGCAGTTCTTC. Residues: CASSGQWQGEQFF.